The next 5 T cell receptor beta chains were all read from a single sample in a study of long-term antiretroviral therapy in people with HIV. The immunoSEQ assay was v3.0, run at survey level. TCRdb keeps only in-frame clones here, not all; method: immunoSEQ multiplex PCR. This sample has approximately 18,000 clones, with under 85% found just once. This specimen consisted of unsorted PBMCs, obtained approximately 2.1 years before starting antiretroviral therapy. The receptors were sampled from a man under 40 with HIV.

This chain joins TRBV7-9 and TRBJ2-1; 7 nucleotides match TRBD2. Germline V gene data show CDR1 as SEHNR and CDR2 as FQNEAQ (reference sequence). This CDR3 spans 15 amino acids. V lost 5 bases and J lost 8; bases outside the gene matches: 12. The CDR3 loop is CASSPRDYLRDEQFF. The CDR3 DNA follows: TGTGCCAGCAGCCCCCGGGACTATCTTCGGGATGAGCAGTTCTTC. Based on the CDR3 plus reference TRBV7-9 and TRBJ2-1, the full variable domain is DTGVSQNPRHKITKRGQNVTFRCDPISEHNRLYWYRQTLGQGPEFLTYFQNEAQLEKSRLLSDRFSAERPKGSFSTLEIQRTEQGDSAMYLCASSPRDYLRDEQFFGPGTRLTVL.

The rearrangement links TRBV6-6 to TRBJ2-1; D possibly corresponds to TRBD1 (5 bases). The CDR3 extends over 13 amino acids. Trimming cost V 6 bases and J 0 bases, with 6 bases left between them. From germline, CDR1 is MNHNY and CDR2 SVGAGI (reference sequence). The CDR3 DNA reads as TGTGCCAGCAGCGACAGCTCCTACAATGAGCAGTTCTTC. This sequence encodes CASSDSSYNEQFF.

This clone was seen more than once but under ten times. This chain uses TRBV4-2 with TRBJ1-6; D is unresolved. CDR1 and CDR2 from the germline V gene are LGHNA and YNFKEQ. The CDR3 sequence is 14 residues long. Trimming shortened V by 0 bases and J by 9 bases, and 9 bases separated the two germline ends. This CDR3 reads CASSQDPGSSPLHF. In DNA, the CDR3 is TGTGCCAGCAGCCAAGATCCGGGTAGTTCACCCCTCCACTTT.

This clone was seen a few times. The chain combines TRBV28 with TRBJ1-2, with 7 bases matching TRBD1. V dropped 7 bases and J dropped 6; count of bases not matched to a gene: 5. From germline, CDR1 is MDHEN and CDR2 SYDVKM. The CDR3 has 12 residues. The CDR3 sequence is CASNRQGDGYTF. CDR3 in DNA: TGTGCCAGCAACCGACAGGGTGATGGCTACACCTTC.

The rearrangement links TRBV6-5 to TRBJ1-2; D is undetermined. CDR1 is MNHEY, CDR2 SVGAGI, per germline. Trimming shortened V by 6 bases and J by 5 bases, and 13 bases separated the two germline ends. The CDR3 has 13 amino acids. CDR3 bases: TGTGCCAGCAGCACTTCGCCTTGGTATGGCTACACCTTC. This translates into CASSTSPWYGYTF.